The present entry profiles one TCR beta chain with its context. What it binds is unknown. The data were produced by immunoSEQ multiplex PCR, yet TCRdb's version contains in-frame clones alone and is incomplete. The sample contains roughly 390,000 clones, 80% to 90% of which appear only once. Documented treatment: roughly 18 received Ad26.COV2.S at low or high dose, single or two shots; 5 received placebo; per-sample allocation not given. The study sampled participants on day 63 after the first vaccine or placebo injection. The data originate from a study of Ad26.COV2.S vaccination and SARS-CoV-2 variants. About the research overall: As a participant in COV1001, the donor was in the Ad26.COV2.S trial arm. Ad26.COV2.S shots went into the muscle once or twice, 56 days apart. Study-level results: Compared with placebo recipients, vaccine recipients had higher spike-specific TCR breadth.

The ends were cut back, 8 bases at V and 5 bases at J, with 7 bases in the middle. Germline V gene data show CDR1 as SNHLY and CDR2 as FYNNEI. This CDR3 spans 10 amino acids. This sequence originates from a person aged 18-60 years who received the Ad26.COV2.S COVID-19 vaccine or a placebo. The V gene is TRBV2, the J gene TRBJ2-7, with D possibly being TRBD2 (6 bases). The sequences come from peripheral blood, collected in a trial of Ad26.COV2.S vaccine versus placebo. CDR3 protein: CASGGNEQYF. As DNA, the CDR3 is TGTGCCAGCGGGGGGAACGAGCAGTACTTC.